Listed below are T cell receptor beta chains from one sample, sequenced in a study of OX40 agonist ivuxolimab in advanced cancers. Profiling relied on immunoSEQ multiplex PCR, and the TCRdb table lists in-frame clones only, not all of them. The profile shows 75,000 to 95,000 clones, less than 90% of them singletons. The sample consisted of CD4+ or CD8+ T cells sorted from blood, taken in a trial of the OX40 agonist ivuxolimab. These receptors originate from an adult with an advanced solid tumor such as melanoma, head and neck, liver or kidney cancer. The CDR3 runs from the conserved cysteine through the conserved F or W. A D gene is named only where the DNA matches it firmly.

j_call: TRBJ1-2
d_call: -
v_call: TRBV30
cdr3_nt: TGTGCCTGGAGTGGGCAGGGTGGCTACACCTTC
cdr3_aa: CAWSGQGGYTF

j_call: TRBJ1-5
d_call: -
v_call: TRBV19
cdr3_nt: TGTGCCAGTACCAAAACAGGGACTGGCAATCAGCCCCAGCATTTT
cdr3_aa: CASTKTGTGNQPQHF

j_call: TRBJ1-3
d_call: -
v_call: TRBV6-6
cdr3_nt: TGTGCCAGCAGTTACGGTGGAAACACCATATATTTT
cdr3_aa: CASSYGGNTIYF

j_call: TRBJ1-6
d_call: -
v_call: TRBV7-3
cdr3_nt: TGTGCCAGCAGCTTAGCTTCGACTCAACGGGGCTATAATTCACCCCTCCACTTT
cdr3_aa: CASSLASTQRGYNSPLHF

j_call: TRBJ2-6
d_call: -
v_call: TRBV27
cdr3_nt: TGTGCCAGCAGTTCCCGACTCGACTCTGGGGCCAACGTCCTGACTTTC
cdr3_aa: CASSSRLDSGANVLTF

j_call: TRBJ2-1
d_call: -
v_call: TRBV6-5
cdr3_nt: TGTGCCAGCAGTTACGAGGGGGGCTCCTACAATGAGCAGTTCTTC
cdr3_aa: CASSYEGGSYNEQFF

j_call: TRBJ2-7
d_call: -
v_call: TRBV9
cdr3_nt: TGTGCCAGCAGCGTAGCACCGGACAGAGCCTACGAGCAGTACTTC
cdr3_aa: CASSVAPDRAYEQYF

j_call: TRBJ2-7
d_call: TRBD2
v_call: TRBV18
cdr3_nt: TGTGCCAGCTCACCGCCGGCGAGCGGGAACGTGGGGCAGTACTTC
cdr3_aa: CASSPPASGNVGQYF

j_call: TRBJ2-1
d_call: TRBD2
v_call: TRBV7-9
cdr3_nt: TGTGCCAGCAGCTTCAATGATCGGGCGGGGGTCCTCGGGCAGTTCTTC
cdr3_aa: CASSFNDRAGVLGQFF

j_call: TRBJ1-4
d_call: -
v_call: TRBV10-3
cdr3_nt: TGTGCCATCAGTGAGTCGGGGTCATCGGCAACTAATGAAAAACTGTTTTTT
cdr3_aa: CAISESGSSATNEKLFF